The next 5 T cell receptor beta chains were all read from a single sample in a study. One entry per CDR3 protein, called by TCRdb with MiXCR from the 5' RACE reads. The table includes 45,000 to 70,000 distinct CDR3 sequences, roughly 28% detected once. Material: tumor-infiltrating memory CD4+ T cells sorted from the breast tumor. Subset noted: memory CD4+ T cells, CD4+CD45RO+CD25-. Receptors originate from a female donor with breast cancer.

Turning to this clonotype: A read error may produce the germline difference seen at one junction end. The CDR3 loop is CASRGNPVTDMQYF. CDR3 DNA sequence: TGTGCCAGCAGGGGGAACCCAGTGACAGATATGCAGTATTTT. The rearrangement joins TRBV2 to TRBJ2-3, with a tentative D call TRBD1 (5 bases). The CDR3 loop spans 14 amino acids. Germline CDR1 is SNHLY and CDR2 is FYNNEI.

This clonotype was detected once. The chain combines TRBV12-3 or TRBV12-4 with TRBJ1-1; D remains unclear. The CDR3 runs to 14 residues. V was cut by 2 bases and J by 6 bases, with 13 bases left in between. The CDR3 nucleotides read TGTGCCAGCAGTTTATCTCTCCCCGAGGCTGAAGCTTTCTTT. It is translated as CASSLSLPEAEAFF.

For this clonotype: The junction does not match germline at one end; this may be a read error. The rearrangement joins TRBV5-4 to TRBJ2-5, with 9 bases matching TRBD1. The CDR3 has 14 residues. CDR1 SGHNT and CDR2 YYREEE come from the germline V gene (reference sequence). CDR3 sequence (DNA): TGTGCCAGCAGCCGGACAGGGGAGAGGGAGACCCGGTACTTC. This gives the protein CASSRTGERETRYF.

With regard to this clonotype: The CDR3 does not end in the conserved phenylalanine or tryptophan, so this is likely a read error. This chain joins TRBV19 and TRBJ1-5; tentatively, D is TRBD1 (5 bases). This CDR3 has 13 amino acids. The V and J ends lost 8 bases and 6 bases respectively, with 14 bases between them. CDR1 LNHDA and CDR2 SQIVND come from the germline V gene (reference sequence). The CDR3, as DNA: TGTGCCAGTGGGATATGGGGGACTCAGCCCCAGCATCTT. Encoded protein: CASGIWGTQPQHL.

This clonotype was observed a few times. J is TRBJ2-5 and V is TRBV7-2; TRBD2 aligns across 14 bases. The germline CDR1 and CDR2 sequences are SGHTA and FQGNSA. J lost 7 bases, V lost 5 bases, and 9 bases had no gene match. The CDR3 runs to 16 residues. CDR3 in DNA: TGTGCCAGCAGCCAACTCTCCGGGACTAGCGGGAGGACCCAGTACTTC. This codes for CASSQLSGTSGRTQYF.